This T cell receptor (beta chain) was sequenced for a study of chemoradiotherapy in HPV16-positive cancers. Turning to the study itself: Functional T-cell assays on a couple of HPV16-positive patients' cells defined candidate HPV-specific clones and common TCR motifs. Notes on the study in general: HPV-specific T cells were functionally defined from only a couple of HPV16-positive patients.

Trimming stripped 0 bases from V and 6 bases from J, with 17 bases between. Germline V lookup: CDR1 SGHTA, CDR2 FQGNSA. The CDR3 consists of 16 residues. Clones were sequenced by immunoSEQ multiplex PCR, and TCRdb holds only the in-frame ones, with some missing. The table lists about 53,000 clones, around 90% of them singletons. On this clone: Its specificity is unknown. The sample contains more than one DNA sequence encoding this CDR3.

The rearrangement joins TRBV7-2 to TRBJ1-1; D not certain. Sample: blood, taken from a patient who underwent chemoradiotherapy. This clonotype originated in a human donor with HPV-associated anogenital cancer. Here the CDR3 DNA reads TGTGCCAGCAGCTTAGCGCGCCGGGGTGGTGTGTCTGAAGCTTTCTTT. This sequence encodes CASSLARRGGVSEAFF.